Shown below are 21 T cell receptor beta chains from a single sample sequenced in a study of T cell repertoires in cytomegalovirus infection. No antigens are known for them. One entry per CDR3 protein results from TCRdb running MiXCR on the reads. Found here are about 310,000 distinct CDR3 sequences, roughly 25% of them singletons; the top ten hold about an eighth. The sample was cultured PBMCs, taken from culture after CMV antigen stimulation. These TCRs come from a human donor in good health (CMV status not recorded). Some clones in this sample may be carry-over from other donors' samples.

This clonotype was counted between two and nine times. The V gene is TRBV19, the J gene TRBJ2-2; D may be TRBD2 (5 bases). V dropped 8 bases and J dropped 0 bases, with 10 bases sitting between them. Germline values: CDR1 LNHDA, CDR2 SQIVND (reference sequence). CDR3 length equals 14 residues. CDR3 in DNA: TGTGCCAGTCAAGCGGATTCGAACACCGGGGAGCTGTTTTTT. It yields the protein CASQADSNTGELFF. Full variable domain (outside the CDR3, taken from reference TRBV19 and TRBJ2-2): DGGITQSPKYLFRKEGQNVTLSCEQNLNHDAMYWYRQDPGQGLRLIYYSQIVNDFQKGDIAEGYSVSREKKESFPLTVTSAQKNPTAFYLCASQADSNTGELFFGEGSRLTVL.

The table lists this clonotype with many counts. The chain recombines TRBV7-2 with TRBJ1-2, with unresolved D. V was shortened by 2 bases and J by 2 bases, with 6 bases between the two germline ends. This CDR3 region has 13 residues. Germline V gives CDR1 SGHTA, CDR2 FQGNSA. The CDR3 sequence is CASSLFLNYGYTF. The DNA for the CDR3 is TGTGCCAGCAGCTTATTCTTAAACTATGGCTACACCTTC.

V usage is TRBV20-1 and J usage is TRBJ2-1; 10 nucleotides agree with TRBD2. Germline lookup yields CDR1 DFQATT and CDR2 SNEGSKA (reference sequence). The CDR3 runs 14 residues. V lost 0 bases and J lost 6; bases outside the gene matches: 2. CDR3 DNA: TGCAGTGCTAGAGAAGGGACTAGCGTCAATGAGCAGTTCTTC. Its protein is CSAREGTSVNEQFF.

In this sample, this clonotype turned up a few times. The V gene is TRBV19, the J gene TRBJ2-1, with 14 bases lining up with TRBD2. This CDR3 is built from 15 residues. Germline assignment: CDR1 LNHDA and CDR2 SQIVND (reference sequence). V gave up 6 bases and J gave up 8 bases; unmatched junction bases: 6. In DNA form, the CDR3 reads TGTGCCAGTAGCGGACTAGCGGGAGGATTAGATGAGCAGTTCTTC. Translating gives CASSGLAGGLDEQFF.

The V and J genes are TRBV7-2 and TRBJ2-4; 8 nucleotides agree with TRBD1. This CDR3 spans 16 amino acids. From germline, CDR1 is SGHTA and CDR2 FQGNSA. The V gene end was trimmed by 5 bases and the J gene end by 9 bases; junction bases not matched to a gene: 15. This CDR3 reads CASSPRGQGARGIQYF. CDR3 sequence (DNA): TGTGCCAGCAGCCCGAGGGGTCAGGGGGCGCGTGGCATTCAGTACTTC.

This clonotype was detected ten times or more. This rearrangement joins TRBV11-3 to TRBJ2-1; the D gene is possibly TRBD2 (5 bases). Trimming removed 0 bases at V and 4 bases at J, with 19 bases between. The germline CDR1 and CDR2 sequences are SGHNT and YENEEA. The CDR3 has 18 amino acids. The CDR3 region is CASSLDQGGSERYNEQFF. The CDR3 bases are TGTGCCAGCAGCTTAGATCAAGGTGGGAGCGAAAGATACAATGAGCAGTTCTTC.

This clonotype was counted only a few times. This chain connects TRBV10-3 to TRBJ2-7; 10 bases map to TRBD1. The length of the CDR3 is 14 residues. The germline CDR1 and CDR2 sequences are ENHRY and SYGVKD. J was trimmed by 3 bases and V by 9 bases; bases with no gene match: 8. CDR3 sequence: CAISGQGSIYEQYV. Written as DNA, the CDR3 is TGTGCCATATCGGGACAGGGGAGTATCTACGAGCAGTACGTC.

This clonotype has a handful of counts. The chain couples TRBV6-2 or TRBV6-3 to TRBJ1-1, with D tentatively TRBD1 (6 bases). CDR3 length: 15 amino acids. The ends were cut back, 6 bases at V and 7 bases at J, with 21 bases in the middle. Per germline, CDR1 MNHEY and CDR2 SVGEGT. As DNA, the CDR3 is TGTGCCAGCAGCCAGCATCACAGGGTGGGGGATGAAGCTTTCTTT. It translates to CASSQHHRVGDEAFF.

This chain connects TRBV28 to TRBJ2-3; no definite D call. CDR3 size: 13 residues. Trimming shortened V by 8 bases and J by 5 bases, and 14 bases separated the two germline ends. Germline V gene data show CDR1 as MDHEN and CDR2 as SYDVKM. The CDR3, as DNA: TGTGCCAGCCTCCATGGATCTGGAGATACGCAGTATTTT. Protein product: CASLHGSGDTQYF. Full variable domain (outside the CDR3, taken from reference TRBV28 and TRBJ2-3): DVKVTQSSRYLVKRTGEKVFLECVQDMDHENMFWYRQDPGLGLRLIYFSYDVKMKEKGDIPEGYSVSREKKERFSLILESASTNQTSMYLCASLHGSGDTQYFGPGTRLTVL.

This clonotype was detected ten times or more. This chain joins TRBV7-8 and TRBJ2-1; TRBD1 matches at 7 bases. The junction had 5 bases not matched to a gene; V was cut back by 0 bases and J by 3 bases. This CDR3 has 16 residues. Germline CDR1 SGHVS, CDR2 FQNEAQ. CDR3 in DNA: TGTGCCAGCAGCTTAGCGTTTCGGACAGGCTACAATGAGCAGTTCTTC. It translates to CASSLAFRTGYNEQFF.

Only a few counts were recorded for this clonotype. The CDR3 coding sequence is TGCGCCAGCAGCCACGGGACTCCGGGGAATGAGCAGTTCTTC. Its protein product is CASSHGTPGNEQFF. The chain recombines TRBV4-3 with TRBJ2-1; D is possibly TRBD2 (6 bases). Per the germline V gene, CDR1 is LGHNA and CDR2 is YSLEER. V was pared by 3 bases and J by 7 bases, with 13 bases between. This CDR3 has 14 amino acids.

In this sample, this clonotype turned up many times. The rearrangement links TRBV5-6 to TRBJ1-1; 11 bases align to TRBD1. The CDR3 covers 12 residues. J lost 10 bases, V lost 2 bases, and 1 base had no gene match. Germline CDR1 reads SGHDT; CDR2 reads YYEEEE. In nucleotides, the CDR3 is TGTGCCAGCAGCTTCGGGACAGGGGGAGCTTTCTTT. Amino acids: CASSFGTGGAFF.

This clonotype was observed a few times. The V gene is TRBV20-1, the J gene TRBJ2-3; 13 nucleotides match TRBD2. Germline V gene sequence: CDR1 DFQATT, CDR2 SNEGSKA (reference sequence). With 5 bases clipped from V and 4 bases from J, the junction kept 9 bases outside the gene matches. CDR3 size: 16 residues. CDR3 amino acids: CSAFGTSGIRSDTQYF. CDR3 nucleotide sequence: TGCAGTGCTTTTGGGACTAGCGGGATAAGGTCAGATACGCAGTATTTT.

The rearrangement joins TRBV4-3 to TRBJ1-2; 7 nucleotides match TRBD1. The CDR3 is 17 residues long. The trim removed 1 base at V and 1 base at J, leaving 9 bases unmatched. Germline assignment: CDR1 LGHNA and CDR2 YSLEER. This CDR3 is CASSQATTGFNNYGYTF. CDR3 DNA sequence: TGCGCCAGCAGCCAAGCGACGACAGGGTTTAATAACTATGGCTACACCTTC.

This chain joins TRBV24-1 and TRBJ1-2, with 9 bases fitting TRBD1. Unmatched junction bases numbered 9, after V lost 4 bases and J lost 4 bases. The V gene's germline CDR1 is KGHDR and CDR2 SFDVKD. The CDR3 is 16 residues long. This chain's CDR3 is CATSDWRTGVSYGYTF. Here the CDR3 DNA reads TGTGCCACCAGTGACTGGAGGACAGGGGTTAGCTATGGCTACACCTTC.

This clonotype was counted only a few times. In DNA form, the CDR3 reads TGTGCCAGCAGAACGGACTGGGCAAACAATGAGCAGTTCTTC. Its translation is CASRTDWANNEQFF. The chain links TRBV6-1 to TRBJ2-1; perhaps TRBD2 as D (5 bases). Trimming stripped 6 bases from V and 5 bases from J, with 14 bases between. The germline V gene encodes CDR1 MNHNS and CDR2 SASEGT. The CDR3 is made up of 14 amino acids.

This clonotype has just a few counts. This chain links TRBV30 with TRBJ2-2; D is perhaps TRBD2 (6 bases). The CDR3 runs 15 residues. CDR1 GTSNPN and CDR2 SVGIG come from the germline V gene (reference sequence). V lost 5 bases, J lost 3 bases, and 16 bases lay in between. CDR3 sequence (DNA): TGTGCCTGGGCTGGGAACTGGAGGGACACCGGGGAGCTGTTTTTT. It encodes CAWAGNWRDTGELFF.

The V call is TRBV27, the J call TRBJ1-2, with D possibly matching TRBD1 (5 bases). The CDR3 length is 14 residues. The germline gives CDR1 MNHEY, CDR2 SMNVEV (reference sequence). Trimming stripped 3 bases from V and 4 bases from J, with 12 bases between. CDR3 in amino acids: CASSFGAGSYGYTF. The CDR3 DNA sequence: TGTGCCAGCAGTTTTGGGGCGGGGAGCTATGGCTACACCTTC.

The V gene is TRBV10-3, the J gene TRBJ2-3, with TRBD2 matching 13 bases. Trimming removed 6 bases from V and 2 bases from J; junction bases left unmatched: 5. The CDR3 spans 16 residues. Germline assignment: CDR1 ENHRY and CDR2 SYGVKD. The CDR3 region has the DNA TGTGCCATCAGCCTAGGGACTAGCGGGGACACAGATACGCAGTATTTT. Translating it yields CAISLGTSGDTDTQYF.

The V gene is TRBV6-2 or TRBV6-3, the J gene TRBJ2-1; possibly TRBD1 for D (5 bases). Germline V gene sequence: CDR1 MNHEY, CDR2 SVGEGT. The CDR3 spans 14 residues. The ends were cut back, 0 bases at V and 6 bases at J, with 9 bases in the middle. The CDR3: CASSYSHQGNEQFF. CDR3 coding DNA: TGTGCCAGCAGTTACTCCCACCAGGGCAATGAGCAGTTCTTC.

The table lists this clonotype with a few counts. This chain links TRBV18 with TRBJ1-1; D might be TRBD1 (6 bases). The CDR3 covers 15 residues. The V end lost 3 bases, the J end lost 7 bases, and 18 bases lay between the germline ends. Germline assignment: CDR1 KGHSH and CDR2 LQKENI. The CDR3 loop is CASSPRQERSSEAFF. The DNA of the CDR3 is TGTGCCAGCTCACCTAGACAGGAGAGGTCTAGTGAAGCTTTCTTT.